Below, 15 T cell receptor beta chains from the same sample are listed, as sequenced in a study of blood T cell repertoires in COVID-19. This table comes from immunoSEQ multiplex PCR, and its TCRdb copy is limited to in-frame clones, with some not included. This sample has about 200,000 clones, with 75% to 85% found just once. The sequenced sample was PBMCs or T cells enriched from blood (not recorded which). The receptors derive from a woman aged 40 to 50 with acute COVID-19.

This clone was seen repeatedly, ten times or more. Here the CDR3 reads CASRPGLGGSVFF. CDR3 in DNA: TGTGCCAGCAGGCCTGGGTTGGGAGGGAGCGTGTTCTTC. The genes are TRBV5-4 and TRBJ2-1, with 7 bases identical to TRBD2. Germline loops: CDR1 SGHNT, CDR2 YYREEE (reference sequence). The CDR3 sequence is 13 residues long. The V gene end was trimmed by 5 bases and the J gene end by 15 bases; junction bases not matched to a gene: 14.

The chain couples TRBV5-4 to TRBJ1-1; 9 nucleotides agree with TRBD1. The trim removed 4 bases at V and 7 bases at J, leaving 14 bases unmatched. This CDR3 region has 16 residues. Germline lookup yields CDR1 SGHNT and CDR2 YYREEE (reference sequence). In nucleotides, the CDR3 is TGTGCCAGCAGCCCGACGCCGGGACAGGGATCGAATGAAGCTTTCTTT. As protein: CASSPTPGQGSNEAFF. The full variable domain, in which reference TRBV5-4 and TRBJ1-1 provide the parts outside the CDR3, is ETGVTQSPTHLIKTRGQQVTLRCSSQSGHNTVSWYQQALGQGPQFIFQYYREEENGRGNFPPRFSGLQFPNYSSELNVNALELDDSALYLCASSPTPGQGSNEAFFGQGTRLTVV.

The chain combines TRBV5-1 with TRBJ2-1; 7 nucleotides align to TRBD1. The V and J ends lost 4 bases and 4 bases, in that order; junction bases with no gene match: 5. CDR3 length: 14 residues. CDR1 SGHRS and CDR2 YFSETQ come from the germline V gene. The CDR3 DNA sequence: TGCGCCAGCAGCCAGGGACAGACTTACAATGAGCAGTTCTTC. Encoded protein: CASSQGQTYNEQFF.

This rearrangement joins TRBV12-3 or TRBV12-4 to TRBJ2-7; tentatively, D is TRBD2 (5 bases). Trimming took off 6 bases at V and 9 bases at J, with 12 bases between the two ends. The CDR3 is 11 amino acids. The DNA for the CDR3 is TGTGCCAGCAGGGGAGTCTCGGGGCAGTACTTC. Residues: CASRGVSGQYF.

This clone was observed a handful of times. The chain has TRBV11-1 and TRBJ1-1; possibly TRBD1 for D (6 bases). This CDR3 region has 15 residues. V was pared by 5 bases and J by 1 base, with 14 bases between. Germline lookup yields CDR1 SGHAT and CDR2 FQDESV (reference sequence). The CDR3 spells CASSKMTGSNTEAFF. The CDR3 coding sequence is TGTGCCAGCAGCAAAATGACAGGATCGAACACTGAAGCTTTCTTT.

J is TRBJ2-3 and V is TRBV9; 9 bases agree with TRBD2. The CDR3 extends over 17 amino acids. Trimming at V came to 0 bases and at J to 2 bases, leaving 7 bases not matched to a gene. Germline CDR1 and CDR2: SGDLS and YYNGEE. The chain's CDR3 is CASSVGIAGALTDTQYF. The CDR3 DNA sequence: TGTGCCAGCAGCGTAGGGATAGCGGGGGCCCTCACAGATACGCAGTATTTT.

V and J are TRBV27 and TRBJ1-6; no firm D call. CDR3 length: 13 amino acids. V gave up 7 bases and J gave up 13 bases, with 17 bases separating them. Germline V CDR1 and CDR2: MNHEY, SMNVEV (reference sequence). This CDR3 is CASKEVVHHPLHF. The CDR3 DNA reads as TGTGCCAGCAAAGAGGTGGTCCATCACCCCCTCCACTTT.

There are a few counts of this clone. This chain links TRBV5-4 with TRBJ1-2; the match to TRBD1 covers 9 bases. CDR3 length: 18 amino acids. CDR1 is SGHNT and CDR2 is YYREEE in the germline V gene (reference sequence). The junction had 13 bases not matched to a gene; V was cut back by 1 base and J by 3 bases. CDR3 protein: CASSLRKLRDRADYGYTF. In DNA form, the CDR3 reads TGTGCCAGCAGCTTGCGGAAACTCCGGGACAGGGCGGACTATGGCTACACCTTC.

V is TRBV6-5 and J is TRBJ1-1; 8 bases fit TRBD1. V gave up 4 bases and J gave up 1 base; unmatched junction bases: 5. Per the germline V gene, CDR1 is MNHEY and CDR2 is SVGAGI. The CDR3 has 15 amino acids. CDR3 protein: CASSLGQGENTEAFF. The CDR3 DNA reads as TGTGCCAGCAGTTTAGGACAGGGTGAGAACACTGAAGCTTTCTTT.

The rearrangement uses TRBV27 and TRBJ2-6; no reliable D call. Germline V CDR1 and CDR2: MNHEY, SMNVEV (reference sequence). The CDR3 is 16 amino acids. The V end lost 7 bases, the J end lost 5 bases, and 18 bases lay between the germline ends. The DNA of the CDR3 is TGTGCCAGCATGAGCGACGGTGAAGGTAGGGCCAACGTCCTGACTTTC. It translates to CASMSDGEGRANVLTF. Variable domain in full (rest from reference TRBV27 and TRBJ2-6): EAQVTQNPRYLITVTGKKLTVTCSQNMNHEYMSWYRQDPGLGLRQIYYSMNVEVTDKGDVPEGYKVSRKEKRNFPLILESPSPNQTSLYFCASMSDGEGRANVLTFGAGSRLTVL.

This chain connects TRBV30 to TRBJ1-2; possibly TRBD1 for D (6 bases). CDR1 and CDR2 from the germline V gene are GTSNPN and SVGIG (reference sequence). The V end was cut by 2 bases, the J end by 5 bases, with 15 bases between. The CDR3 sequence is 14 residues long. The CDR3: CAWSPRGAAYGYTF. CDR3 bases: TGTGCCTGGAGTCCCCGGGGGGCCGCATATGGCTACACCTTC. The variable domain in full, completed from reference TRBV30 and TRBJ1-2, reads SQTIHQWPATLVQPVGSPLSLECTVEGTSNPNLYWYRQAAGRGLQLLFYSVGIGQISSEVPQNLSASRPQDRQFILSSKKLLLSDSGFYLCAWSPRGAAYGYTFGSGTRLTVV.

This clone was picked up one time. CDR3 in amino acids: CSVGQGASYEQYF. In nucleotides, the CDR3 is TGCAGCGTTGGTCAGGGGGCATCCTACGAGCAGTACTTC. The J gene is TRBJ2-7, the V gene TRBV29-1; TRBD1 matches at 8 bases. V shed 4 bases and J 1 base; nucleotides not matched to a gene: 3. The CDR3 contains 13 residues. Germline V gene lookup returns CDR1 SQVTM and CDR2 ANQGSEA.

In this sample, this clone turned up a few times. V is TRBV29-1 and J is TRBJ2-5; D unresolved. Per germline, CDR1 SQVTM and CDR2 ANQGSEA. V was trimmed by 7 bases and J by 1 base, leaving 7 bases between them. The CDR3 covers 11 residues. The CDR3 region has the DNA TGCAGCGCGTACTTCCAAGAGACCCAGTACTTC. This encodes CSAYFQETQYF.

The chain uses TRBV7-3 and TRBJ1-1, with 9 bases matching TRBD1. Germline V lookup: CDR1 SGHTA, CDR2 FQGTGA. Trimming removed 1 base from V and 0 bases from J; junction bases left unmatched: 9. The CDR3 runs 18 residues. CDR3 coding DNA: TGTGCCAGCAGCTTAATTCCCCCAGGGACAGGGATGAACACTGAAGCTTTCTTT. Amino acids: CASSLIPPGTGMNTEAFF.

This clone came up many times. The rearrangement uses TRBV6-5 and TRBJ1-4; TRBD1 aligns across 10 bases. The ends lost 5 bases at V and 8 bases at J; junction bases unmatched: 8. CDR1 and CDR2 from the germline V gene are MNHEY and SVGAGI. This CDR3 spans 15 amino acids. CDR3 sequence: CASSKGTGVQEKLFF. The CDR3 region has the DNA TGTGCCAGCAGTAAGGGGACAGGGGTCCAGGAAAAACTGTTTTTT.